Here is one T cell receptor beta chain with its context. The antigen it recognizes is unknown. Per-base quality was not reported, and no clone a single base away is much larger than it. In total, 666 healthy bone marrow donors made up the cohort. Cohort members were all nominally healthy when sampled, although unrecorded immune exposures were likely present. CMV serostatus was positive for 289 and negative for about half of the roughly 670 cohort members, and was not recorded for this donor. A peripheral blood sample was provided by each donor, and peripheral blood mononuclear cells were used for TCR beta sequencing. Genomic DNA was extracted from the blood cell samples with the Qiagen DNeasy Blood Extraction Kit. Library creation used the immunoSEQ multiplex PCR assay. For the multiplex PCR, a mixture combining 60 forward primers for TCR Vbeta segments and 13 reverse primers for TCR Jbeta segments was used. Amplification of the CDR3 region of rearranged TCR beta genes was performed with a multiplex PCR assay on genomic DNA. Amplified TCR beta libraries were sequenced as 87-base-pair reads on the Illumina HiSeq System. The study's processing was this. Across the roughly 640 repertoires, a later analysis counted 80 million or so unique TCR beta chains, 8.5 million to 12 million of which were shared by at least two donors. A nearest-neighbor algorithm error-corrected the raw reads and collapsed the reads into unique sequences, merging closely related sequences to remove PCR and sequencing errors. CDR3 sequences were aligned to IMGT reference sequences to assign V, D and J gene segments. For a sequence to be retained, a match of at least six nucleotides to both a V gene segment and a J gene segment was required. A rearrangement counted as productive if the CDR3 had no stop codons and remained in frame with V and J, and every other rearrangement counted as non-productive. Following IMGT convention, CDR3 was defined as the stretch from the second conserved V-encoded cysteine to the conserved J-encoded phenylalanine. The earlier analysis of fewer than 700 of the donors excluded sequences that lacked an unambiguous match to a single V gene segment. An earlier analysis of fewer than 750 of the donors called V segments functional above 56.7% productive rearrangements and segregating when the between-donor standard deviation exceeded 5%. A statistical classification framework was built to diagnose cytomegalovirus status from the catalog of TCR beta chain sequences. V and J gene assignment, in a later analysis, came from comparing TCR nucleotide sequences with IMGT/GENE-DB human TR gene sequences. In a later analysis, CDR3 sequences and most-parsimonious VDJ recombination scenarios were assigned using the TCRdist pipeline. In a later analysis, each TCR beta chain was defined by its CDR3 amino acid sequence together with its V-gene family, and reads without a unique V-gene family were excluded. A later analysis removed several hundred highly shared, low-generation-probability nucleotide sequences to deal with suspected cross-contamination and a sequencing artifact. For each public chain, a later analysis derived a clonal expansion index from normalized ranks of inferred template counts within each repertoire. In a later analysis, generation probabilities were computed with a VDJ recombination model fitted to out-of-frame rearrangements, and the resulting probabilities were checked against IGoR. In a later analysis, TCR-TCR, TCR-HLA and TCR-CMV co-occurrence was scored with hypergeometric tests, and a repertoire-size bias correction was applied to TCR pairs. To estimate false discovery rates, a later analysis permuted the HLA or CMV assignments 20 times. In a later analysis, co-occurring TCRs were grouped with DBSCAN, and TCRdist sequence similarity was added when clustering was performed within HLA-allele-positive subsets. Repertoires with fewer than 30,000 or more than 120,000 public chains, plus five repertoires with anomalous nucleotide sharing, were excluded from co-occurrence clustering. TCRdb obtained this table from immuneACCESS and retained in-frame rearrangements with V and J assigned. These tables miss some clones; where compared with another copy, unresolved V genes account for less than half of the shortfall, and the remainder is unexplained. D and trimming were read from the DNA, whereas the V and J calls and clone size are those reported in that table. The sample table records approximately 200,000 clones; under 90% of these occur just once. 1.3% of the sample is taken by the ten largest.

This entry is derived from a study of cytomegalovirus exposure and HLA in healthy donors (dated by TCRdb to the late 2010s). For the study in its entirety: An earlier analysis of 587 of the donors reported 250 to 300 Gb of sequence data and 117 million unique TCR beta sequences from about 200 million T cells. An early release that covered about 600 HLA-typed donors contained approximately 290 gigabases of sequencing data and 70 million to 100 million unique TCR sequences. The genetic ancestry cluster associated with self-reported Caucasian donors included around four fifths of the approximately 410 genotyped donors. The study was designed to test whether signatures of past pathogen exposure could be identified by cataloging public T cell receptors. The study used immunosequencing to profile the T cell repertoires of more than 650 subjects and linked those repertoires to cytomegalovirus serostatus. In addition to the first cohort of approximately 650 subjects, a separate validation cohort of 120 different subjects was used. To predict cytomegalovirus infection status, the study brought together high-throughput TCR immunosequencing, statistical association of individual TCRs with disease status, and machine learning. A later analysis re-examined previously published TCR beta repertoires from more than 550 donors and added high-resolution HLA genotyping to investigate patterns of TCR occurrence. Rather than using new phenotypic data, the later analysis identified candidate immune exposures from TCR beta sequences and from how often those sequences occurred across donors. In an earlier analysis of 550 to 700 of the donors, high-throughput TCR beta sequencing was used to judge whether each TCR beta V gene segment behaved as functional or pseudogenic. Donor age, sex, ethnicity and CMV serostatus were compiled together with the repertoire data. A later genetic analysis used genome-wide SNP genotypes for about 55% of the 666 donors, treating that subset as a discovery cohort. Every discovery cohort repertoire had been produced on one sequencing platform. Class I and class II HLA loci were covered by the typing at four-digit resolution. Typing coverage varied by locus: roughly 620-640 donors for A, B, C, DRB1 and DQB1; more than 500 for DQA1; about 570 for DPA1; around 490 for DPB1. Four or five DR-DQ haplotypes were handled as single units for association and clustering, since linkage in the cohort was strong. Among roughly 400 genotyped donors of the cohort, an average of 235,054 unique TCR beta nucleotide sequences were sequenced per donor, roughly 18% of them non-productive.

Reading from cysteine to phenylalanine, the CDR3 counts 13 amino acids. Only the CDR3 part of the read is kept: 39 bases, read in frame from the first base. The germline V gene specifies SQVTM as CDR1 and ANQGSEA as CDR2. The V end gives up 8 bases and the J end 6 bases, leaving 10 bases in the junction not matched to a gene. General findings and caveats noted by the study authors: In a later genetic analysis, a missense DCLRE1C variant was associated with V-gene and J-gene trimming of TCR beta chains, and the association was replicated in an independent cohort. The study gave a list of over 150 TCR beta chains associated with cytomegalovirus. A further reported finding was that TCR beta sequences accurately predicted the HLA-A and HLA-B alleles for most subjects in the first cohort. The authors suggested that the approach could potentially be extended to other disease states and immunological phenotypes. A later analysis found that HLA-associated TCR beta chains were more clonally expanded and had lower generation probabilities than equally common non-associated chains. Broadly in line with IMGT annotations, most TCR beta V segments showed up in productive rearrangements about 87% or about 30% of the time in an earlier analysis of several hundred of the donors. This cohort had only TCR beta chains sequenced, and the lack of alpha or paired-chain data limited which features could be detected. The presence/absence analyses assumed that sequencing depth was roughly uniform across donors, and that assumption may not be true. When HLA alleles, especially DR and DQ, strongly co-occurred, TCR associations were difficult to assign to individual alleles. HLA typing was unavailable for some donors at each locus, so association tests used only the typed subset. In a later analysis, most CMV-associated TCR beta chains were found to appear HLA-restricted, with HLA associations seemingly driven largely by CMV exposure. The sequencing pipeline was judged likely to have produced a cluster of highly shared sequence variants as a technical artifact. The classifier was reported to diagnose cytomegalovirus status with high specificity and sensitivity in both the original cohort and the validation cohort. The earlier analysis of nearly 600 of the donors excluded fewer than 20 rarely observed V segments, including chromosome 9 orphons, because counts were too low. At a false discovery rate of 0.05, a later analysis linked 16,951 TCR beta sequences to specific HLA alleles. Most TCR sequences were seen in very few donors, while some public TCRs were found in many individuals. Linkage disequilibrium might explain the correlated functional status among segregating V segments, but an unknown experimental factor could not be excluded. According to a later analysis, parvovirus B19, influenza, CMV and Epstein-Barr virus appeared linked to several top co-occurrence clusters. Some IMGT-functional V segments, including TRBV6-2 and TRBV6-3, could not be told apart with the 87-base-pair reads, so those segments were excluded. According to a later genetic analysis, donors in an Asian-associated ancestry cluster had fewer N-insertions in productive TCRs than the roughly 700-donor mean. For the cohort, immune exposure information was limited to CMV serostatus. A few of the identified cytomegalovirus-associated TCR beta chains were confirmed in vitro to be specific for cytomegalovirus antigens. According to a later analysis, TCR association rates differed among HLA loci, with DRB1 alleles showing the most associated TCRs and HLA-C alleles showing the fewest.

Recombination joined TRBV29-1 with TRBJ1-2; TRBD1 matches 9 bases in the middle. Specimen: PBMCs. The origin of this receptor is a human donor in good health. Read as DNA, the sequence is TGCAGCACCACAGGGGGCAATGTCGATGGCTACACCTTC. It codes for CSTTGGNVDGYTF.